This T cell receptor beta chain appears in the sequencing data of a study of control samples from healthy donors and cancer patients. Repertoires were generated with immunoSEQ multiplex PCR, while TCRdb's copy carries only in-frame clones and drops some. Here the sample spans around 30,000 clones, roughly 91% being singletons. V lost 5 bases, J lost 1 base, and 4 bases stayed unmatched. CDR3 size: 16 residues. Per the germline V gene, CDR1 is SGHTA and CDR2 is FQGNSA. The material sequenced was PBMCs. This receptor was identified in a man aged 50-60 years with lung cancer. The J gene is TRBJ2-2, the V gene TRBV7-2, with TRBD2 identical over 10 bases. This CDR3 reads CASSTSSGGNTGELFF. Written as DNA, the CDR3 is TGTGCCAGCAGCACCTCTAGCGGGGGGAACACCGGGGAGCTGTTTTTT.